The 27 T cell receptor beta chains reported below all come from one sample, sequenced in a study of blood T cell repertoires in COVID-19. TCRdb's copy holds only in-frame clones and misses some; the assay was immunoSEQ multiplex PCR. Counted here are about 300,000 clones, roughly 88% occurring once; the ten biggest clones make up about 1.5%. Sample: peripheral blood. The receptors originated from a woman in her 30s with COVID-19, enrolled during active disease.

V usage is TRBV7-8 and J usage is TRBJ1-4; TRBD1 aligns across 8 bases. J was trimmed by 5 bases and V by 1 base; bases with no gene match: 15. The germline gives CDR1 SGHVS, CDR2 FQNEAQ. This CDR3 region has 19 residues. The DNA for the CDR3 is TGTGCCAGCAGCTTAGATGACGGTGGTTGGGGACAGGAGAATGAAAAACTGTTTTTT. Protein product: CASSLDDGGWGQENEKLFF.

V usage is TRBV6-2 or TRBV6-3 and J usage is TRBJ1-6; 9 bases agree with TRBD1. V lost 5 bases and J lost 8; bases outside the gene matches: 7. The CDR3 sequence is 15 residues long. CDR1 and CDR2 from the germline V gene are MNHEY and SVGEGT. CDR3 bases: TGTGCCAGCAGTAAACCGGGACAGGGATATTCACCCCTCCACTTT. It codes for CASSKPGQGYSPLHF.

This clone was seen once. The chain is built from TRBV18 and TRBJ1-2; D possibly corresponds to TRBD1 (6 bases). Trimming left V 1 base short and J 8 bases short, with 11 bases between. Germline V gene sequence: CDR1 KGHSH, CDR2 LQKENI. The CDR3 has 13 amino acids. The DNA for the CDR3 is TGTGCCAGCTCACCACTGTCAGGGGAAGGCTACACCTTC. Translated: CASSPLSGEGYTF.

The rearrangement uses TRBV5-6 and TRBJ1-2, with 8 positions matching TRBD1. V lost 1 base, J lost 4 bases, and 9 bases stayed unmatched. This CDR3 contains 16 residues. CDR1 and CDR2 (germline): SGHDT, YYEEEE. The CDR3 DNA is TGTGCCAGCAGCTTGCATGGACAGGGTAGTAGCTATGGCTACACCTTC. Protein: CASSLHGQGSSYGYTF.

The chain joins TRBV19 to TRBJ1-1; 9 nucleotides align to TRBD1. Germline values: CDR1 LNHDA, CDR2 SQIVND (reference sequence). Germline trimming cut 5 bases from V and 5 bases from J; bases unmatched to any gene: 12. The CDR3 totals 16 residues. The CDR3 DNA reads as TGTGCCAGTAGTCTTGCAACAGGGGGCGCGGGGACTGAAGCTTTCTTT. This codes for CASSLATGGAGTEAFF.

V and J are TRBV12-3 or TRBV12-4 and TRBJ1-5; a weak D match, TRBD1 (5 bases). The CDR3 has 13 residues. V shed 3 bases and J shed 6 bases, with 9 bases lying between them. CDR3 DNA: TGTGCCAGCAGTTTTAGGGGTGGTCAGCCCCAGCATTTT. It encodes CASSFRGGQPQHF.

This clone was counted a single time. The chain's CDR3 is CASSANSYGYTF. CDR3 sequence (DNA): TGTGCCAGCAGCGCTAACAGCTATGGCTACACCTTC. The chain employs TRBV7-2 and TRBJ1-2; D gene ambiguous. In germline, CDR1 is SGHTA, CDR2 FQGNSA. The CDR3 extends over 12 amino acids. Trimming left V 5 bases short and J 4 bases short, with 8 bases between.

The gene calls are TRBV7-8 and TRBJ1-2; TRBD1 is a possible D gene (6 bases). The CDR3 extends over 13 amino acids. The V gene's germline CDR1 is SGHVS and CDR2 FQNEAQ. The V gene lost 5 bases and the J gene lost 6 bases, with 13 bases spanning the gap. The CDR3 DNA sequence: TGTGCCAGCAGCGGGGACAAGAAGCATGGCTACACCTTC. Translation gives CASSGDKKHGYTF. Supplemented by reference TRBV7-8 and TRBJ1-2, the full variable domain reads GAGVSQSPRYKVAKRGQDVALRCDPISGHVSLFWYQQALGQGPEFLTYFQNEAQLDKSGLPSDRFFAERPEGSVSTLKIQRTQQEDSAVYLCASSGDKKHGYTFGSGTRLTVV.

The chain uses TRBV28 and TRBJ2-3, with D possibly TRBD2 on 6 matching bases. Germline V gene sequence: CDR1 MDHEN, CDR2 SYDVKM. The ends were cut back, 3 bases at V and 0 bases at J, with 37 bases in the middle. The CDR3 length is 24 residues. The CDR3 spells CASSFLTRLDSTRGGKSSTDTQYF. CDR3 coding DNA: TGTGCCAGCAGTTTCCTGACCCGACTAGATTCTACCCGAGGAGGAAAATCTAGCACAGATACGCAGTATTTT.

The chain is built from TRBV27 and TRBJ2-3; 8 nucleotides match TRBD2. CDR3 length equals 14 residues. Per germline, CDR1 MNHEY and CDR2 SMNVEV (reference sequence). With 6 bases clipped from V and 1 base from J, the junction kept 3 bases outside the gene matches. The DNA of the CDR3 is TGTGCCAGCAGCGGACTAGCTGGCACAGATACGCAGTATTTT. This codes for CASSGLAGTDTQYF.

CDR3 in amino acids: CASSSGQGVETQYF. The CDR3 DNA is TGTGCCAGCAGCTCGGGACAGGGGGTTGAGACCCAGTACTTC. This chain links TRBV13 with TRBJ2-5; TRBD1 matches 11 bases. This CDR3 region has 14 residues. The junction had 3 bases not matched to a gene; V was cut back by 4 bases and J by 5 bases. The germline CDR1 and CDR2 sequences are PRHDT and FYEKMQ (reference sequence).

This sequence joins TRBV11-2 and TRBJ1-2; D is possibly TRBD1 (5 bases). Germline-derived CDR1 and CDR2 are SGHAT and FQNNGV. Trimming removed 5 bases at V and 4 bases at J, with 11 bases between. CDR3 length: 13 residues. CDR3: CASSPSTVYGYTF. The DNA of the CDR3 is TGTGCCAGCAGCCCCTCGACAGTCTATGGCTACACCTTC.

The rearrangement links TRBV5-1 to TRBJ2-3, with D possibly matching TRBD2 (7 bases). The germline gives CDR1 SGHRS, CDR2 YFSETQ. V was clipped by 0 bases and J by 6 bases, with 17 bases between them. The CDR3 sequence is 16 residues long. This CDR3 reads CASSLDPGGPPDTQYF. The CDR3 nucleotides are TGCGCCAGCAGCTTGGACCCGGGGGGCCCGCCCGATACGCAGTATTTT.

With respect to this clone: The same CDR3 arises from other DNA sequences in this sample as well. The chain links TRBV19 to TRBJ2-7; 9 bases are shared with TRBD1. Germline V gene data show CDR1 as LNHDA and CDR2 as SQIVND (reference sequence). This CDR3 contains 15 residues. The junction had 5 bases not matched to a gene; V was cut back by 5 bases and J by 0 bases. CDR3 sequence: CASSPRDRASYEQYF. The CDR3 region has the DNA TGTGCCAGTAGTCCCCGGGACAGGGCCTCCTACGAGCAGTACTTC. The variable domain in full, with the rest retrieved from reference TRBV19 and TRBJ2-7, is DGGITQSPKYLFRKEGQNVTLSCEQNLNHDAMYWYRQDPGQGLRLIYYSQIVNDFQKGDIAEGYSVSREKKESFPLTVTSAQKNPTAFYLCASSPRDRASYEQYFGPGTRLTVT.

The rearrangement links TRBV7-6 to TRBJ2-2, with TRBD2 matching over 11 bases. CDR1 and CDR2 from the germline V gene are SGHVS and FNYEAQ. This CDR3 region has 18 residues. V dropped 0 bases and J dropped 4; count of bases not matched to a gene: 7. The CDR3 protein is CASSLAIVAGGPTGELFF. CDR3 DNA sequence: TGTGCCAGCAGCTTAGCGATTGTAGCGGGGGGGCCCACCGGGGAGCTGTTTTTT.

This chain connects TRBV5-8 to TRBJ1-1; D is possibly TRBD1 (6 bases). Trimming shortened V by 7 bases and J by 6 bases, and 19 bases separated the two germline ends. Germline V gene data show CDR1 as SGHTS and CDR2 as YDEGEE. The CDR3 covers 14 residues. The CDR3: CASDVGTGRAEAFF. In DNA form, the CDR3 reads TGTGCCAGCGACGTCGGAACAGGGAGGGCTGAAGCTTTCTTT.

This chain joins TRBV5-1 and TRBJ1-6, with a weak D call TRBD1 (6 bases). The CDR3 covers 15 residues. Germline V gene sequence: CDR1 SGHRS, CDR2 YFSETQ. Trimming left V 2 bases short and J 6 bases short, with 12 bases between. CDR3 loop: CASSFSGDSNSPLHF. The DNA of the CDR3 is TGCGCCAGCAGCTTTTCAGGGGATAGTAATTCACCCCTCCACTTT.

CDR3: CASSSRGPGETQYF. The DNA for the CDR3 is TGTGCCAGCAGCTCAAGGGGGCCGGGAGAGACCCAGTACTTC. V usage is TRBV7-3 and J usage is TRBJ2-5; 7 bases match TRBD1. V gave up 4 bases and J gave up 4 bases; unmatched junction bases: 6. Germline lookup yields CDR1 SGHTA and CDR2 FQGTGA. This CDR3 has 14 residues.

This clone has more than one count but fewer than ten. The chain carries TRBV6-1 and TRBJ1-6; no clear D gene. This CDR3 region has 16 residues. V dropped 2 bases and J dropped 7 bases, with 15 bases sitting between them. Germline values: CDR1 MNHNS, CDR2 SASEGT. In DNA, the CDR3 is TGTGCCAGCAGTGAACTTCCTAGGCAGCGGAATTCACCCCTCCACTTT. As protein: CASSELPRQRNSPLHF.

The chain is built from TRBV7-3 and TRBJ1-3; a possible D gene is TRBD1 (5 bases). The CDR3 has 14 amino acids. Per germline, CDR1 SGHTA and CDR2 FQGTGA. CDR3 DNA sequence: TGTGCTGTTCCCGGCAGGGCGGGAGGAAACACCATATATTTT. It encodes CAVPGRAGGNTIYF.

This clone was observed a single time. This chain joins TRBV6-1 and TRBJ2-5; no clear D gene. The ends were cut back, 2 bases at V and 2 bases at J, with 3 bases in the middle. In germline, CDR1 is MNHNS, CDR2 SASEGT. The CDR3 loop spans 12 amino acids. The CDR3 reads CASSELQETQYF. CDR3 coding DNA: TGTGCCAGCAGTGAACTGCAAGAGACCCAGTACTTC.

The rearrangement links TRBV18 to TRBJ2-7, with 8 positions matching TRBD1. V shed 1 base, J shed 5 bases, and the junction held 4 bases outside the gene matches. This CDR3 is built from 14 residues. Germline V lookup: CDR1 KGHSH, CDR2 LQKENI. CDR3 sequence: CASSPQQGDHEQYF. The CDR3 DNA follows: TGTGCCAGCTCACCACAACAGGGGGATCACGAGCAGTACTTC.

For the CDR3, the DNA is TGTGCCAGCAGTTTAAGGCCGGAGGGAGCGGGTTTCTTT. This sequence encodes CASSLRPEGAGFF. V and J are TRBV27 and TRBJ1-1; no clear D. The CDR3 runs to 13 residues. Germline lookup yields CDR1 MNHEY and CDR2 SMNVEV (reference sequence). The V gene lost 2 bases and the J gene lost 13 bases, with 17 bases spanning the gap.

The chain carries TRBV5-1 and TRBJ1-4; D remains ambiguous. V dropped 1 base and J dropped 4 bases, with 5 bases sitting between them. CDR1 is SGHRS and CDR2 is YFSETQ in the germline V gene. The length of the CDR3 is 13 residues. Here the CDR3 DNA reads TGCGCCAGCAGCTTGTCAGTTAATGAAAAACTGTTTTTT. Protein: CASSLSVNEKLFF.

The V and J genes are TRBV7-9 and TRBJ1-6, with TRBD1 identical over 8 bases. The CDR3 has 15 residues. Germline V gene sequence: CDR1 SEHNR, CDR2 FQNEAQ (reference sequence). V lost 5 bases, J lost 7 bases, and 7 bases stayed unmatched. CDR3 bases: TGTGCCAGCAGCCGCGCGGACAGGGAGAATTCACCCCTCCACTTT. This translates into CASSRADRENSPLHF.

The chain uses TRBV19 and TRBJ1-6, with TRBD1 matching 9 bases. The CDR3 loop spans 18 amino acids. The trim removed 5 bases at V and 3 bases at J, leaving 11 bases unmatched. CDR1 LNHDA and CDR2 SQIVND come from the germline V gene (reference sequence). The DNA of the CDR3 is TGTGCCAGTAGTTTCGGGCGGACAGGGGCTTACTATAATTCACCCCTCCACTTT. It specifies CASSFGRTGAYYNSPLHF.

This sequence joins TRBV7-9 and TRBJ1-2; tentative D call: TRBD1 (5 bases). The CDR3 sequence is 12 residues long. V was pared by 5 bases and J by 10 bases, with 14 bases between. From germline, CDR1 is SEHNR and CDR2 FQNEAQ (reference sequence). Written as DNA, the CDR3 is TGTGCCAGCAGCCCGGGACTGTCTGACTACACCTTC. As protein: CASSPGLSDYTF.